Below are 3 T cell receptor beta chains sequenced from a single sample in a study of blood T cell repertoires in COVID-19. Only in-frame clones appear in the TCRdb table, and some are missing; sequencing was by immunoSEQ multiplex PCR. The table includes about 40,000 clones, about 90% detected once. Specimen: peripheral blood. The source is a man aged 45-65 years with active COVID-19.

The chain employs TRBV21-1 and TRBJ2-3; the table calls TRBD2, which could not be checked here. TRBV21-1 is recorded as a pseudogene. This CDR3 comprises 13 residues. CDR3 in DNA: TGTGCCAGCAGCTTAACGGGGGAAGATACGCAGTATTTT. Its protein product is CASSLTGEDTQYF.

The genes are TRBV9 and TRBJ2-7, with 11 bases that match TRBD2. Germline CDR1 is SGDLS and CDR2 is YYNGEE. This CDR3 spans 14 amino acids. J gave up 2 bases and V 3 bases, and 1 base lay outside the gene matches. As DNA, the CDR3 is TGTGCCAGCAGCGCGACTAGCGGGACCTACGAGCAGTACTTC. As protein: CASSATSGTYEQYF.

The genes are TRBV4-1 and TRBJ2-5; maybe TRBD2 (5 bases). The V end lost 0 bases, the J end lost 9 bases, and 14 bases lay between the germline ends. This CDR3 contains 14 residues. Per germline, CDR1 MGHRA and CDR2 YSYEKL. CDR3 sequence: CASSQDGIGDAQYF. The CDR3 DNA follows: TGCGCCAGCAGCCAAGATGGGATCGGGGATGCCCAGTACTTC.